The 12 T cell receptor beta chains in this list originate from one sample, sequenced in a study of CD8 T cells in Susac syndrome. Reverse transcription used about 0.45 to 1 ug RNA and random hexamers. TCRdb processed the immunoSEQ multiplex PCR reads anew with MiXCR; each CDR3 protein has one entry. The sample lists some 120,000 distinct CDR3 sequences, approximately 94% occurring once. The sample was CD4+ T cells from PBMCs. These receptor sequences come from a human donor with multiple sclerosis.

The V gene is TRBV3-1, the J gene TRBJ1-3, with TRBD1 matching 7 bases. CDR1 LGHDT and CDR2 YNNKEL come from the germline V gene (reference sequence). V was pared by 5 bases and J by 0 bases, with 7 bases of the junction left unmatched. CDR3 length: 16 residues. CDR3 sequence reads: CASSGTELTSGNTIYF. CDR3 sequence (DNA): TGTGCCAGCAGCGGGACAGAACTTACCTCTGGAAACACCATATATTTT.

The rearrangement links TRBV19 to TRBJ2-7; 11 bases fit TRBD1. CDR1 LNHDA and CDR2 SQIVND come from the germline V gene (reference sequence). The CDR3 covers 16 residues. The ends lost 6 bases at V and 0 bases at J; junction bases unmatched: 7. The CDR3 DNA is TGTGCCAGTAGCCGGCCCGGGACAGGGGGCTCCTACGAGCAGTACTTC. The encoded protein is CASSRPGTGGSYEQYF. Using reference TRBV19 and TRBJ2-7 for the parts outside the CDR3, the full variable domain is DGGITQSPKYLFRKEGQNVTLSCEQNLNHDAMYWYRQDPGQGLRLIYYSQIVNDFQKGDIAEGYSVSREKKESFPLTVTSAQKNPTAFYLCASSRPGTGGSYEQYFGPGTRLTVT.

The chain combines TRBV5-1 with TRBJ2-5; D is possibly TRBD2 (5 bases). The CDR3 spans 14 residues. From germline, CDR1 is SGHRS and CDR2 YFSETQ. The V and J ends lost 0 bases and 2 bases respectively, with 8 bases between them. In DNA, the CDR3 is TGCGCCAGCAGCTTGGGGAGCGGACAAGAGACCCAGTACTTC. This encodes CASSLGSGQETQYF.

The chain has TRBV5-6 and TRBJ2-2, with TRBD2 identical over 10 bases. This CDR3 contains 18 residues. Germline V gene data show CDR1 as SGHDT and CDR2 as YYEEEE. Losses at the gene ends were 6 bases for V and 4 bases for J; bases not matched to a gene: 15. The CDR3 spells CASTWGSSGRRGTGELFF. DNA for the CDR3: TGTGCCAGCACCTGGGGGTCTAGCGGGAGACGCGGCACCGGGGAGCTGTTTTTT.

The chain combines TRBV5-6 with TRBJ2-7; 7 bases are shared with TRBD2. Germline lookup yields CDR1 SGHDT and CDR2 YYEEEE. The trim removed 2 bases at V and 3 bases at J, leaving 8 bases unmatched. The CDR3 is 15 amino acids. CDR3 region: CASSFRTRASYEQYF. CDR3 coding DNA: TGTGCCAGCAGCTTCAGGACTAGAGCCAGCTACGAGCAGTACTTC.

The CDR3 loop is CASSPWRTGGSGTEAFF. DNA for the CDR3: TGTGCCAGCTCACCTTGGAGGACTGGAGGGAGCGGCACTGAAGCTTTCTTT. This sequence joins TRBV18 and TRBJ1-1; D unclear. Germline lookup yields CDR1 KGHSH and CDR2 LQKENI. With 3 bases removed from V and 4 bases from J, the gap between germline ends came to 21 bases. The CDR3 has 17 amino acids. The whole variable domain, remainder taken from reference TRBV18 and TRBJ1-1, is NAGVMQNPRHLVRRRGQEARLRCSPMKGHSHVYWYRQLPEEGLKFMVYLQKENIIDESGMPKERFSAEFPKEGPSILRIQQVVRGDSAAYFCASSPWRTGGSGTEAFFGQGTRLTVV.

The chain recombines TRBV7-2 with TRBJ2-7; the D gene is possibly TRBD1 (5 bases). Germline V gives CDR1 SGHTA, CDR2 FQGNSA. Deletions cut 7 bases from V and 3 bases from J, with 16 bases between. The CDR3 is 14 amino acids. The DNA of the CDR3 is TGTGCCAGCAAAAAACGGCAGGGCCTCTACGAGCAGTACTTC. Amino acids: CASKKRQGLYEQYF.

This rearrangement joins TRBV5-1 to TRBJ1-4, with D hard to call. The germline V gene encodes CDR1 SGHRS and CDR2 YFSETQ. Trimming removed 7 bases at V and 5 bases at J, with 18 bases between. The CDR3 contains 15 residues. The CDR3 sequence: CASRTLTLQNEKLFF. Written as DNA, the CDR3 is TGCGCCAGCCGAACACTTACTCTGCAAAATGAAAAACTGTTTTTT.

The CDR3: CASSPGQGLGREQFF. The CDR3 nucleotides are TGCGCCAGCAGCCCGGGACAGGGGCTTGGGCGTGAGCAGTTCTTC. The V gene is TRBV5-1, the J gene TRBJ2-1; 10 bases are shared with TRBD1. V shed 4 bases, J shed 9 bases, and the junction held 10 bases outside the gene matches. Per the germline V gene, CDR1 is SGHRS and CDR2 is YFSETQ. The CDR3 runs to 15 residues.

V is TRBV2 and J is TRBJ1-2, with D possibly matching TRBD1 (5 bases). The V end lost 8 bases, the J end lost 3 bases, and 13 bases lay between the germline ends. This CDR3 has 13 residues. Germline CDR1 and CDR2: SNHLY and FYNNEI. The DNA for the CDR3 is TGTGCCAGCGCCCGGGACCAGGACTATGGCTACACCTTC. Translated: CASARDQDYGYTF.

The rearrangement joins TRBV9 to TRBJ2-7; possible D gene TRBD2, 6 bases. Per germline, CDR1 SGDLS and CDR2 YYNGEE. V gave up 9 bases and J gave up 3 bases, with 16 bases separating them. The CDR3 is 13 residues long. The CDR3 coding sequence is TGTGCCACAGACAGACTAGGGCGCTACGAGCAGTACTTC. It specifies CATDRLGRYEQYF.

The rearrangement links TRBV6-4 to TRBJ1-6, with 7 positions matching TRBD1. Trimming removed 3 bases from V and 7 bases from J; junction bases left unmatched: 0. The CDR3 runs 13 residues. The germline V gene has CDR1 MRHNA and CDR2 SNTAGT. CDR3 sequence: CASSEQGNSPLHF. In DNA form, the CDR3 reads TGTGCCAGCAGTGAACAGGGGAATTCACCCCTCCACTTT.